Below are 11 T cell receptor beta chains sequenced from a single sample in a study of blood T cell repertoires in COVID-19. The method was immunoSEQ multiplex PCR; TCRdb's version includes in-frame clones alone and lacks a portion of them. The top ten hold approximately 14% of the sample, which has approximately 270,000 clones, around 81% seen once. Sequencing was done on a sample of peripheral blood. The receptors shown here come from a person aged 65-85 years with COVID-19, enrolled during active disease.

There are a few counts of this clone. V is TRBV4-3 and J is TRBJ1-4; D may be TRBD1 (5 bases). Germline V gene sequence: CDR1 LGHNA, CDR2 YSLEER. This CDR3 is built from 15 residues. V was trimmed by 4 bases and J by 7 bases, leaving 16 bases between them. CDR3: CASSPTGAEGEKLFF. Written as DNA, the CDR3 is TGCGCCAGCAGCCCCACTGGGGCGGAGGGTGAAAAACTGTTTTTT.

J is TRBJ2-3 and V is TRBV3-1 (or the pseudogene TRBV3-2); 11 bases are shared with TRBD2. The junction had 11 bases not matched to a gene; V was cut back by 6 bases and J by 12 bases. CDR1 and CDR2 (germline): LGHDT, YNNKEL (reference sequence). The CDR3 length is 14 residues. The chain's CDR3 is CASSPPRLAGIQYF. CDR3 sequence (DNA): TGTGCCAGCAGTCCCCCGAGACTAGCGGGGATCCAGTATTTT.

This clone was detected a few times. The chain has TRBV5-4 and TRBJ2-7, with 8 bases fitting TRBD2. The J segment lost 2 bases and the V segment lost 0 bases, leaving 10 bases of the junction unmatched. The CDR3 sequence is 17 residues long. Germline V gene sequence: CDR1 SGHNT, CDR2 YYREEE (reference sequence). The CDR3 DNA sequence: TGTGCCAGCAGCTTGGCCGGGGTAGCGGGAATCACCTACGAGCAGTACTTC. This encodes CASSLAGVAGITYEQYF.

The chain links TRBV14 to TRBJ2-3; D gene ambiguous. V lost 5 bases and J lost 2, with 8 bases in between. This CDR3 is 13 amino acids long. Germline values: CDR1 SGHDN, CDR2 FVKESK. This CDR3 is CASSWANTDTQYF. The CDR3 coding sequence is TGTGCCAGCAGCTGGGCGAACACAGATACGCAGTATTTT.

This clone was seen once. The rearrangement links TRBV6-5 to TRBJ2-7, with D perhaps matching TRBD2 (6 bases). V was cut by 8 bases and J by 0 bases, with 14 bases left in between. Germline values: CDR1 MNHEY, CDR2 SVGAGI. This CDR3 is built from 14 residues. The CDR3 DNA reads TGTGCCAGCCGTAGGGACTTTAGCTCCTACGAGCAGTACTTC. It yields the protein CASRRDFSSYEQYF.

The chain has TRBV4-3 and TRBJ2-3, with D tentatively TRBD1 (6 bases). The V and J ends lost 4 bases and 5 bases respectively, with 16 bases between them. Germline V gene data show CDR1 as LGHNA and CDR2 as YSLEER. The CDR3 loop spans 15 amino acids. CDR3 in amino acids: CASSPYSIQGDTQYF. The DNA for the CDR3 is TGCGCCAGCAGCCCCTACAGCATACAGGGAGATACGCAGTATTTT.

The CDR3: CASSPISGRGEQFF. Here the CDR3 DNA reads TGTGCCAGCAGTCCCATTAGCGGGAGGGGAGAGCAGTTCTTC. The chain recombines TRBV7-9 with TRBJ2-1; 11 positions agree with TRBD2. Losses at the gene ends were 6 bases for V and 10 bases for J; bases not matched to a gene: 8. This CDR3 is 14 amino acids long. Looked up from germline, CDR1 is SEHNR and CDR2 is FQNEAQ (reference sequence).

This clone was observed a few times. The V gene is TRBV6-2 or TRBV6-3, the J gene TRBJ2-7; 9 positions match TRBD1. Germline loops: CDR1 MNHEY, CDR2 SVGEGT. V lost 6 bases and J lost 12; bases outside the gene matches: 12. The CDR3 is 13 amino acids. The CDR3 sequence is CASSDQHRDRVYF. CDR3 in DNA: TGTGCCAGCAGCGACCAACACCGGGACAGGGTGTACTTC.

The CDR3 sequence: CASSLAWGLTGELFF. CDR3 DNA sequence: TGTGCCAGCAGCTTAGCTTGGGGGCTCACCGGGGAGCTGTTTTTT. V is TRBV7-2 and J is TRBJ2-2, with a possible D match to TRBD1 (6 bases). This CDR3 spans 15 amino acids. Germline assignment: CDR1 SGHTA and CDR2 FQGNSA. V lost 0 bases, J lost 4 bases, and 9 bases lay in between.

This clone was recorded a few times. The rearrangement joins TRBV9 to TRBJ1-4, with D perhaps TRBD1 (6 bases). CDR1 and CDR2 (germline): SGDLS, YYNGEE. Trimming removed 0 bases from V and 10 bases from J, with 19 bases in between. The CDR3 runs 16 residues. CDR3 sequence reads: CASSVEGSGGYGKLFF. DNA of the CDR3: TGTGCCAGCAGCGTAGAAGGCTCGGGGGGCTACGGAAAACTGTTTTTT. Drawing the rest from reference TRBV9 and TRBJ1-4, the complete variable domain is DSGVTQTPKHLITATGQRVTLRCSPRSGDLSVYWYQQSLDQGLQFLIQYYNGEERAKGNILERFSAQQFPDLHSELNLSSLELGDSALYFCASSVEGSGGYGKLFFGSGTQLSVL.

The chain combines TRBV12-3 or TRBV12-4 with TRBJ1-5; D might be TRBD1 (5 bases). This CDR3 has 13 amino acids. The V end was cut by 3 bases, the J end by 6 bases, with 9 bases between. CDR3 in DNA: TGTGCCAGCAGTTTCCGTAGGGGTCAGCCCCAGCATTTT. It yields the protein CASSFRRGQPQHF.